The T cell receptor (beta chain) described here comes from a study of PD-1 blockade in mismatch repair-deficient tumors. Study in general: Patients had around 11 mismatch repair-deficient cancer types and were previously treated and progressing.

Sequenced by immunoSEQ multiplex PCR; TCRdb stores in-frame clones only, minus some. The sample carries about 38,000 clones, around 75% recorded once. Per germline, CDR1 SQVTM and CDR2 ANQGSEA. V dropped 2 bases and J dropped 3; count of bases not matched to a gene: 3. The CDR3 is 14 amino acids. Study-wide findings and caveats: Rapid post-treatment expansion, then contraction, generally preceding radiologic response, marked tumor-resident clones.

About this clone: Its antigen is not known. In the same sample, other DNA sequences code for this CDR3.

Sequencing used peripheral blood, obtained 4 weeks after starting pembrolizumab. This clonotype was obtained from an adult with mismatch repair-deficient cancer. J is TRBJ2-7 and V is TRBV29-1, with 11 bases identical to TRBD1. This CDR3 reads CSVELGTGGYEQYF. The DNA for the CDR3 is TGCAGCGTTGAACTGGGGACAGGGGGCTACGAGCAGTACTTC.